This is a list of T cell receptor beta chains from one sample in a study of early T cells in non-severe SARS-CoV-2 infection. Via MiXCR, TCRdb re-called the 5' RACE reads, giving one row per CDR3 protein. The repertoire has about 64,000 distinct CDR3 sequences, approximately 9.2% of them found once; the top ten carry roughly 12%. The sample here was whole blood, taken at baseline. These TCRs come from an adult who was a healthcare worker with PCR-confirmed SARS-CoV-2 infection or an uninfected control (not recorded which). The CDR3 runs from the conserved cysteine through the conserved F or W. Fields, in order: D gene, clone size, J gene, V gene, CDR3 protein, CDR3 DNA. The D gene is left open where the match is weak. Size is omitted from some rows. Given values are once, few, many or a class for expanded clones.

- - TRBJ2-1 TRBV24-1 CATSDSWAYNEQFF TGTGCCACCAGTGATTCATGGGCCTACAATGAGCAGTTCTTC
- few TRBJ1-1 TRBV5-1 CASSSTGQDTEAFF TGCGCCAGCAGCTCGACAGGCCAGGACACTGAAGCTTTCTTT
- few TRBJ2-7 TRBV11-3 CASSLEGSGRYEQYF TGTGCCAGCAGCTTAGAAGGTTCAGGGAGGTACGAGCAGTACTTC
- - TRBJ2-1 TRBV7-6 CASSSRSREQFF TGTGCCAGCAGCTCCAGGAGTCGTGAGCAGTTCTTC
- few TRBJ1-1 TRBV11-2 CASSSVGGILYTEAFF TGTGCCAGCAGCTCCGTTGGGGGGATTCTGTACACTGAAGCTTTCTTT
TRBD2 few TRBJ2-1 TRBV6-1 CASSQPTSGVQEFEQFF TGTGCCAGCAGTCAACCGACTAGCGGGGTACAAGAGTTTGAGCAGTTCTTC
TRBD1 once TRBJ2-5 TRBV29-1 CSVQIGQDRGETQYF TGCAGCGTCCAAATCGGACAGGACAGGGGAGAGACCCAGTACTTC
- few TRBJ2-3 TRBV7-3 CASSSIGGEDTQYF TGTGCCAGCAGCTCAATCGGCGGGGAGGATACGCAGTATTTT
- many TRBJ2-3 TRBV24-1 CATSARETSTDTQYF TGTGCCACCAGTGCAAGGGAGACTAGCACAGATACGCAGTATTTT
- many TRBJ2-6 TRBV20-1 CSARDPYSGANVLTF TGCAGTGCTAGAGATCCGTACTCTGGGGCCAACGTCCTGACTTTC
- few TRBJ1-1 TRBV7-8 CASSDFPQYMNTEAFF TGTGCCAGCAGCGACTTCCCACAGTACATGAACACTGAAGCTTTCTTT
- - TRBJ1-5 TRBV7-9 CASSFRDQPQHF TGTGCCAGCAGCTTCAGGGATCAGCCCCAGCATTTT
TRBD2 - TRBJ2-7 TRBV18 CASSPPSSGKYEQYF TGTGCCAGCTCACCACCTTCTAGCGGGAAGTACGAGCAGTACTTC
- many TRBJ2-3 TRBV29-1 CSVEARGTDTQYF TGCAGCGTTGAGGCCAGGGGCACAGATACGCAGTATTTT